The 29 T cell receptor beta chains presented below share a single source sample, sequenced in a study of long-term antiretroviral therapy in people with HIV. With survey level as its setting, the immunoSEQ assay was v3.0. TCRdb's copy holds only in-frame clones and misses some; the assay was immunoSEQ multiplex PCR. Seen here are about 50,000 clones, about 86% observed once, and the top ten hold 2.5% to 3%. The material was unsorted PBMCs, obtained 0.8 years after starting antiretroviral therapy. The source of these receptors is a woman between 18 and 29 years old with HIV.

This clone was seen once. The chain carries TRBV18 and TRBJ2-7; the match to TRBD1 covers 9 bases. V was clipped by 3 bases and J by 3 bases; unmatched bases: 6. The CDR3 loop spans 15 amino acids. The germline CDR1 and CDR2 sequences are KGHSH and LQKENI. The chain's CDR3 is CASSPLGQGGYEQYF. The CDR3 DNA reads TGTGCCAGCTCACCCCTGGGACAGGGAGGCTACGAGCAGTACTTC.

The J gene is TRBJ2-5, the V gene TRBV9; D not resolved. CDR1 and CDR2 from the germline V gene are SGDLS and YYNGEE. With 3 bases removed from V and 4 bases from J, the gap between germline ends came to 13 bases. The CDR3 covers 14 residues. This CDR3 is CASSAASVTETQYF. CDR3 coding DNA: TGTGCCAGCAGCGCGGCCTCGGTGACAGAGACCCAGTACTTC.

The rearrangement uses TRBV7-9 and TRBJ1-2, with unresolved D. Germline CDR1 and CDR2: SEHNR and FQNEAQ (reference sequence). V lost 4 bases, J lost 4 bases, and 13 bases lay in between. CDR3 size: 14 residues. The DNA of the CDR3 is TGTGCCAGCAGCTCAACCCTCCAGCTCTATGGCTACACCTTC. This codes for CASSSTLQLYGYTF.

The V call is TRBV9, the J call TRBJ2-1; D assignment may be TRBD1 or TRBD2 (5 bases each). The CDR3 contains 15 residues. V lost 4 bases to trimming and J lost 4 bases, with 15 bases between them. The germline V gene encodes CDR1 SGDLS and CDR2 YYNGEE. In DNA, the CDR3 is TGTGCCAGCAGCATTGGGACCCTTCCATACAATGAGCAGTTCTTC. This codes for CASSIGTLPYNEQFF.

This sequence joins TRBV28 and TRBJ1-2, with unresolved D. In germline, CDR1 is MDHEN, CDR2 SYDVKM. The length of the CDR3 is 12 residues. Trimming removed 10 bases at V and 3 bases at J, with 12 bases between. CDR3 region: CAILQPDYGYTF. The CDR3 DNA follows: TGTGCCATCCTACAGCCGGACTATGGCTACACCTTC.

This chain connects TRBV4-1 to TRBJ1-1; tentative D call: TRBD1 (5 bases). The ends were cut back, 0 bases at V and 8 bases at J, with 16 bases in the middle. This CDR3 has 15 residues. Germline values: CDR1 MGHRA, CDR2 YSYEKL. The CDR3 protein is CASSQDKRDRTEAFF. The CDR3 DNA follows: TGCGCCAGCAGCCAAGATAAACGAGACAGAACCGAAGCTTTCTTT.

This rearrangement joins TRBV7-9 to TRBJ2-7; no definite D call. The CDR3 is 16 residues long. Germline V gene sequence: CDR1 SEHNR, CDR2 FQNEAQ (reference sequence). V shed 2 bases and J shed 3 bases, with 17 bases lying between them. The CDR3 spells CASSLPSPHPFYEQYF. In nucleotides, the CDR3 is TGTGCCAGCAGCTTACCAAGCCCTCATCCTTTCTACGAGCAGTACTTC.

The V gene is TRBV29-1, the J gene TRBJ2-5; D uncertain. The end of the DNA fits TRBJ2-7 better, so the J call may be wrong. Per the germline V gene, CDR1 is SQVTM and CDR2 is ANQGSEA. This CDR3 contains 11 residues. This CDR3 reads CSVGTLDEQYF. The CDR3 DNA follows: TGCAGCGTTGGGACCTTGGACGAGCAGTACTTC.

V usage is TRBV7-3 and J usage is TRBJ2-3, with D perhaps matching TRBD2 (5 bases). The ends were cut back, 5 bases at V and 3 bases at J, with 18 bases in the middle. Germline loops: CDR1 SGHTA, CDR2 FQGTGA. The length of the CDR3 is 16 residues. CDR3 amino acids: CASSPGASFITDTQYF. In DNA form, the CDR3 reads TGTGCCAGCAGCCCCGGAGCTAGCTTTATAACAGATACGCAGTATTTT. Full variable domain (rest looked up from reference TRBV7-3 and TRBJ2-3): GAGVSQTPSNKVTEKGKYVELRCDPISGHTALYWYRQSLGQGPEFLIYFQGTGAADDSGLPNDRFFAVRPEGSVSTLKIQRTERGDSAVYLCASSPGASFITDTQYFGPGTRLTVL.

The chain carries TRBV7-8 and TRBJ2-1; D is unresolved. CDR1 and CDR2 (germline): SGHVS, FQNEAQ. This CDR3 has 11 amino acids. Trimming removed 3 bases at V and 7 bases at J, with 4 bases between. The CDR3 spells CASSFQNEQFF. Written as DNA, the CDR3 is TGTGCCAGCAGCTTTCAGAATGAGCAGTTCTTC.

This clone has only one observation. CDR3 DNA sequence: TGTGCCAGTAGTATAGATCCGGGCCAGACTCACACTGAAGCTTTCTTT. Its protein is CASSIDPGQTHTEAFF. This chain uses TRBV19 with TRBJ1-1; D gene ambiguous. V was cut by 0 bases and J by 3 bases, with 14 bases left in between. Germline V gives CDR1 LNHDA, CDR2 SQIVND (reference sequence). This CDR3 contains 16 residues. The whole variable domain, remainder taken from reference TRBV19 and TRBJ1-1, is DGGITQSPKYLFRKEGQNVTLSCEQNLNHDAMYWYRQDPGQGLRLIYYSQIVNDFQKGDIAEGYSVSREKKESFPLTVTSAQKNPTAFYLCASSIDPGQTHTEAFFGQGTRLTVV.

This chain joins TRBV5-1 and TRBJ2-5; D remains ambiguous. Germline loops: CDR1 SGHRS, CDR2 YFSETQ. The V and J ends lost 1 base and 3 bases respectively, with 10 bases between them. CDR3 length: 14 residues. The CDR3 region has the DNA TGCGCCAGCAGCTTGTTTAACAGCAAAGAGACCCAGTACTTC. Translated, it gives CASSLFNSKETQYF.

This clone has only a few counts. The V gene is TRBV19, the J gene TRBJ2-7, with D tentatively TRBD2 (5 bases). The CDR3 covers 14 residues. In germline, CDR1 is LNHDA, CDR2 SQIVND (reference sequence). Trimming pared 3 bases from V and 1 base from J, leaving 10 bases between. CDR3 in DNA: TGTGCCAGTAGTATTGAGGGATCGTCCTACGAGCAGTACTTC. Its protein product is CASSIEGSSYEQYF. The variable domain in full, with the rest retrieved from reference TRBV19 and TRBJ2-7, is DGGITQSPKYLFRKEGQNVTLSCEQNLNHDAMYWYRQDPGQGLRLIYYSQIVNDFQKGDIAEGYSVSREKKESFPLTVTSAQKNPTAFYLCASSIEGSSYEQYFGPGTRLTVT.

The chain couples TRBV2 to TRBJ1-5, with a tentative D call TRBD1 (5 bases). The V and J ends lost 1 base and 6 bases respectively, with 16 bases between them. CDR3 length: 16 residues. Germline V gene sequence: CDR1 SNHLY, CDR2 FYNNEI. DNA of the CDR3: TGTGCCAGCAGTGAAGGTTTGGGGAGGGACGCTCAGCCCCAGCATTTT. Amino acid sequence: CASSEGLGRDAQPQHF.

The V call is TRBV11-2, the J call TRBJ2-5; 14 bases are a match to TRBD2. V shed 6 bases and J 4 bases; nucleotides not matched to a gene: 4. This CDR3 comprises 15 residues. Germline V gives CDR1 SGHAT, CDR2 FQNNGV. This CDR3 reads CASRGTSGSIETQYF. In nucleotides, the CDR3 is TGTGCCAGCAGAGGGACTAGCGGGAGTATAGAGACCCAGTACTTC.

V gene TRBV7-9 combines with J gene TRBJ1-2; D is unclear. Per germline, CDR1 SEHNR and CDR2 FQNEAQ (reference sequence). Deletions cut 0 bases from V and 7 bases from J, with 6 bases between. The CDR3 sequence is 12 residues long. The CDR3 DNA reads TGTGCCAGCAGCTTAGCTGGCGGTGGCTACACCTTC. The encoded protein is CASSLAGGGYTF.

This clone was seen a single time. This rearrangement joins TRBV6-6 to TRBJ2-1, with D tentatively TRBD1 or TRBD2 (6 bases each). The CDR3 sequence is 16 residues long. Germline V gene data show CDR1 as MNHNY and CDR2 as SVGAGI (reference sequence). Trimming left V 4 bases short and J 7 bases short, with 20 bases between. Here the CDR3 DNA reads TGTGCCAGCAGTTCCCCGTTAGGGGGGAGTCTGAATGAGCAGTTCTTC. Amino acids: CASSSPLGGSLNEQFF.

The genes are TRBV5-6 and TRBJ2-1, with D maybe TRBD1 (6 bases). The CDR3 covers 16 residues. CDR1 is SGHDT, CDR2 YYEEEE, per germline. V was pared by 4 bases and J by 5 bases, with 19 bases between. The CDR3 sequence: CASSPLQGVVHNEQFF. CDR3 nucleotides: TGTGCCAGCAGCCCTCTACAGGGAGTGGTGCACAATGAGCAGTTCTTC. Based on the CDR3 plus reference TRBV5-6 and TRBJ2-1, the full variable domain is DAGVTQSPTHLIKTRGQQVTLRCSPKSGHDTVSWYQQALGQGPQFIFQYYEEEERQRGNFPDRFSGHQFPNYSSELNVNALLLGDSALYLCASSPLQGVVHNEQFFGPGTRLTVL.

This chain joins TRBV7-3 and TRBJ2-7; D gene uncertain. The V end was cut by 6 bases, the J end by 0 bases, with 12 bases between. CDR3 length: 14 amino acids. From germline, CDR1 is SGHTA and CDR2 FQGTGA. In DNA, the CDR3 is TGTGCCAGCAGGCTTGAGAGGAGCTCCTACGAGCAGTACTTC. It is translated as CASRLERSSYEQYF.

This clone was picked up a small number of times. The gene calls are TRBV4-1 and TRBJ1-4; D is possibly TRBD1 (5 bases). CDR1 MGHRA and CDR2 YSYEKL come from the germline V gene. V was pared by 6 bases and J by 0 bases, with 11 bases between. The CDR3 sequence is 15 residues long. CDR3 residues: CASRFLRATNEKLFF. The DNA of the CDR3 is TGCGCCAGCAGGTTCCTCAGGGCAACTAATGAAAAACTGTTTTTT.

The chain has TRBV11-2 and TRBJ2-3; 10 bases are shared with TRBD2. CDR1 and CDR2 (germline): SGHAT, FQNNGV. Trimming cost V 2 bases and J 0 bases; bases outside gene matches: 2. The CDR3 is made up of 16 amino acids. The CDR3 is CASSLLAGGSTDTQYF. CDR3 sequence (DNA): TGTGCCAGCAGCTTATTAGCGGGAGGAAGCACAGATACGCAGTATTTT.

V usage is TRBV4-3 and J usage is TRBJ2-3; D is unclear. Germline V gene lookup returns CDR1 LGHNA and CDR2 YSLEER. The CDR3 has 15 residues. The V end lost 1 base, the J end lost 4 bases, and 12 bases lay between the germline ends. The CDR3 DNA follows: TGCGCCAGCAGCCAAGGTGTGGGCCTCGCAGATACGCAGTATTTT. Its protein is CASSQGVGLADTQYF.

The chain carries TRBV7-3 and TRBJ2-2, with 7 bases identical to TRBD2. V lost 5 bases to trimming and J lost 6 bases; unmatched junction nucleotides: 9. The CDR3 length is 15 residues. The germline CDR1 and CDR2 sequences are SGHTA and FQGTGA. The CDR3 sequence: CASSPQRDPSGELFF. The CDR3 bases are TGTGCCAGCAGCCCTCAGCGGGACCCCTCCGGGGAGCTGTTTTTT. The full variable domain, with the rest looked up from reference TRBV7-3 and TRBJ2-2, is GAGVSQTPSNKVTEKGKYVELRCDPISGHTALYWYRQSLGQGPEFLIYFQGTGAADDSGLPNDRFFAVRPEGSVSTLKIQRTERGDSAVYLCASSPQRDPSGELFFGEGSRLTVL.

This sequence joins TRBV4-3 and TRBJ2-3, with D possibly matching TRBD2 (5 bases). CDR1 and CDR2 (germline): LGHNA, YSLEER. The length of the CDR3 is 14 residues. Trimming removed 2 bases from V and 5 bases from J, with 11 bases in between. Here the CDR3 reads CASSQLAFLDTQYF. CDR3 nucleotides: TGCGCCAGCAGCCAACTAGCTTTCTTAGATACGCAGTATTTT.

The V and J genes are TRBV5-5 and TRBJ1-2; D is possibly TRBD1 (5 bases). This CDR3 contains 15 residues. Trimming pared 0 bases from V and 1 base from J, leaving 10 bases between. The germline V gene has CDR1 SGHKS and CDR2 YYEKEE (reference sequence). The CDR3 loop is CASSLEGRNNYGYTF. The CDR3 nucleotides are TGTGCCAGCAGCTTGGAGGGACGGAATAACTATGGCTACACCTTC.

The chain uses TRBV7-3 and TRBJ2-2; D possibly matches TRBD1 or TRBD2 (5 bases each). CDR1 SGHTA and CDR2 FQGTGA come from the germline V gene. Trimming pared 2 bases from V and 1 base from J, leaving 14 bases between. This CDR3 region has 17 residues. Here the CDR3 DNA reads TGTGCCAGCAGCTTAGGGGCACGGGGTTTGAACACCGGGGAGCTGTTTTTT. The encoded protein is CASSLGARGLNTGELFF.

V and J are TRBV7-8 and TRBJ2-3; no definite D call. This CDR3 has 15 residues. CDR1 and CDR2 from the germline V gene are SGHVS and FQNEAQ. With 2 bases removed from V and 1 base from J, the gap between germline ends came to 10 bases. CDR3: CASSLLSIGTDTQYF. The CDR3 DNA reads as TGTGCCAGCAGCTTACTGAGCATCGGCACAGATACGCAGTATTTT.

V gene TRBV11-2 combines with J gene TRBJ2-1, with 9 positions matching TRBD2. The CDR3 contains 14 residues. V gave up 7 bases and J gave up 5 bases; unmatched junction bases: 6. The germline V gene encodes CDR1 SGHAT and CDR2 FQNNGV. The CDR3 here is CASTGLAGHNEQFF. CDR3 nucleotide sequence: TGTGCCAGCACGGGACTAGCTGGCCACAATGAGCAGTTCTTC.

This rearrangement joins TRBV28 to TRBJ1-1, with TRBD1 matching 7 bases. The V gene's germline CDR1 is MDHEN and CDR2 SYDVKM. The CDR3 is made up of 15 amino acids. The ends lost 5 bases at V and 10 bases at J; junction bases unmatched: 16. The CDR3 region is CASSQPFGQVQRAFF. In DNA form, the CDR3 reads TGTGCCAGCAGTCAACCTTTTGGACAGGTCCAGCGAGCTTTCTTT.